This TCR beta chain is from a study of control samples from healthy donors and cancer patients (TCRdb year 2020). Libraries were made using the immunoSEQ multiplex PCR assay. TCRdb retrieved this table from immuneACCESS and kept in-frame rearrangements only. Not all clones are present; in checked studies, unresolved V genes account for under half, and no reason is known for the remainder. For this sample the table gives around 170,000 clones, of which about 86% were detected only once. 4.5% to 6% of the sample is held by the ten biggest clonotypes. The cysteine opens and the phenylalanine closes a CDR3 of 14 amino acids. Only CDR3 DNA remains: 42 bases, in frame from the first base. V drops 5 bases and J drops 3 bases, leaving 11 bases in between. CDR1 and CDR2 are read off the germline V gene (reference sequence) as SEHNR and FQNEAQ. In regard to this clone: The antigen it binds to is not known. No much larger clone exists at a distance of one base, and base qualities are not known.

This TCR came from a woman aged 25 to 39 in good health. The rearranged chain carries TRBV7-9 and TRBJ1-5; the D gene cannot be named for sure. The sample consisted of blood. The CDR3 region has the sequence CASSRDGYNQPQHF. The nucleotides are TGTGCCAGCAGCAGAGACGGGTACAATCAGCCCCAGCATTTT.